This is a list of T cell receptor beta chains from one sample in a study of tumor-infiltrating lymphocytes in localized non-small cell lung cancer. Profiled with immunoSEQ multiplex PCR; TCRdb holds only in-frame clones, not every one. The sample consists of around 13,000 clones, approximately 83% of them appearing once. The sample comprised uninvolved lung tissue not adjacent to the tumor. Receptor source: a human donor with non-small cell lung cancer. CDR3s include the opening cysteine and the closing phenylalanine or tryptophan. The D gene is left open where the match is weak. Only some rows state a clone size, as once, few, many or a class for expanded clones.

len: 10; abundance: -; v_gene: TRBV30; d_gene: -; j_gene: TRBJ1-1; CDR3nt: TGTGCCTGGAGTGAGACTGAAGCTTTCTTT; CDR3aa: CAWSETEAFF
len: 15; abundance: -; v_gene: TRBV18; d_gene: -; j_gene: TRBJ1-3; CDR3nt: TGTGCCAGCTCACCCGATCAGGGGTCTGGAAACACCATATATTTT; CDR3aa: CASSPDQGSGNTIYF
len: 15; abundance: -; v_gene: TRBV6-5; d_gene: -; j_gene: TRBJ1-6; CDR3nt: TGTGCCAGCAGTTACTTCGAGGGGGGTTATTCACCCCTCCACTTT; CDR3aa: CASSYFEGGYSPLHF
len: 13; abundance: -; v_gene: TRBV29-1; d_gene: -; j_gene: TRBJ2-7; CDR3nt: TGCAGCGTCGACGTTGGGCAGCACTCAGGGGAGTACTTC; CDR3aa: CSVDVGQHSGEYF
len: 14; abundance: -; v_gene: TRBV9; d_gene: -; j_gene: TRBJ2-5; CDR3nt: TGTGCCAGCAGCGTAGGAGGAGGGTATGAGACCCAGTACTTC; CDR3aa: CASSVGGGYETQYF
len: 15; abundance: -; v_gene: TRBV6-5; d_gene: -; j_gene: TRBJ2-2; CDR3nt: TGTGCCAGCAGTTTCCAGGACCTGAACACCGGGGAGCTGTTTTTT; CDR3aa: CASSFQDLNTGELFF
len: 15; abundance: once; v_gene: TRBV5-1; d_gene: -; j_gene: TRBJ2-3; CDR3nt: TGCGCCAGCAGCTCCACGGGGTACGGTCCAGATACGCAGTATTTT; CDR3aa: CASSSTGYGPDTQYF
len: 14; abundance: few; v_gene: TRBV29-1; d_gene: -; j_gene: TRBJ1-1; CDR3nt: TGCAGCGTTGAAGTATCAGGGAGGGGTGCAGGAGCTTTCTTT; CDR3aa: CSVEVSGRGAGAFF
len: 11; abundance: once; v_gene: TRBV27; d_gene: -; j_gene: TRBJ2-7; CDR3nt: TGTGCCAGCAGTTCGGCATACGAGCAGTACTTC; CDR3aa: CASSSAYEQYF
len: 13; abundance: -; v_gene: TRBV30; d_gene: -; j_gene: TRBJ2-7; CDR3nt: TGTGCCTGGACTTACGGGAGTGGCTACGAGCAGTACTTC; CDR3aa: CAWTYGSGYEQYF
len: 15; abundance: -; v_gene: TRBV9; d_gene: TRBD1; j_gene: TRBJ2-5; CDR3nt: TGTGCCAGCAGCGTGACAGGGGGTAATGGAGAGACCCAGTACTTC; CDR3aa: CASSVTGGNGETQYF
len: 14; abundance: -; v_gene: TRBV7-9; d_gene: TRBD1; j_gene: TRBJ2-1; CDR3nt: TGTGCCAGCAGCTTCGGGACAGGGGGGGATGAGCAGTTCTTC; CDR3aa: CASSFGTGGDEQFF
len: 15; abundance: -; v_gene: TRBV7-6; d_gene: TRBD2; j_gene: TRBJ2-1; CDR3nt: TGTGCCAGCAGCCGTGGGACTAGCTTTGAGGGTGAGCAGTTCTTC; CDR3aa: CASSRGTSFEGEQFF